This T cell receptor (beta chain) was identified during a study of cytomegalovirus exposure and HLA in healthy donors. This clone has a count of ten or more. Between the trimmed V and J ends, which lost 2 bases and 7 bases, there was a span of 14 bases. The V gene's germline CDR1 is SEHNR and CDR2 FQNEAQ (reference sequence). The CDR3 length is 14 residues. PCR used 60 Vbeta primers and 13 Jbeta primers. Profiling relied on immunoSEQ multiplex PCR, and the TCRdb table lists in-frame clones only, not all of them. The sample lists 100,000 to 120,000 clones; 65% to 80% were seen once. Sequencing used PBMCs. The source of this sequence is a man in his thirties or forties in good health and CMV-seropositive. This chain links TRBV7-9 with TRBJ2-5; tentative D call: TRBD2 (6 bases). CDR3 loop: CASSLSLGGGTQYF. The CDR3 coding sequence is TGTGCCAGCAGCTTATCTCTGGGGGGTGGGACCCAGTACTTC.